The 20 T cell receptor beta chains reported below all come from one sample, sequenced in a study of T cell clonotyping in hematopoietic cell transplantation. Profiling relied on immunoSEQ multiplex PCR, and the TCRdb table lists in-frame clones only, not all of them. The sample holds approximately 5,000 clones, roughly 79% seen once. Specimen: peripheral blood mononuclear cells, collected 100 days after allogeneic stem cell transplant. The source of these receptors is a male patient between 55 and 70 years old who had an allogeneic stem cell transplant, so T cells may come from the graft donor. Some clones in this sample may be carry-over from other donors' samples.

CDR3 sequence reads: CASSEASSHTEAFF. CDR3 bases: TGTGCCAGCAGTGAAGCTTCGTCCCACACTGAAGCTTTCTTT. V gene TRBV2 combines with J gene TRBJ1-1; unclear D gene. Trimming took off 0 bases at V and 3 bases at J, with 8 bases between the two ends. This CDR3 is 14 amino acids long. Germline V gene lookup returns CDR1 SNHLY and CDR2 FYNNEI.

The rearrangement links TRBV7-6 to TRBJ2-7; 7 nucleotides match TRBD1. The CDR3 spans 19 residues. V dropped 4 bases and J dropped 3; count of bases not matched to a gene: 21. Germline loops: CDR1 SGHVS, CDR2 FNYEAQ. The DNA of the CDR3 is TGTGCCAGCAGCTCCCGACCCCTCATAACCGGGACAGAGAGCTACGAGCAGTACTTC. Translated: CASSSRPLITGTESYEQYF. Looking up the rest from reference TRBV7-6 and TRBJ2-7 gives the full variable domain: GAGVSQSPRYKVTKRGQDVALRCDPISGHVSLYWYRQALGQGPEFLTYFNYEAQQDKSGLPNDRFSAERPEGSISTLTIQRTEQRDSAMYRCASSSRPLITGTESYEQYFGPGTRLTVT.

This chain connects TRBV7-3 to TRBJ2-1; D not resolved. The CDR3 spans 13 residues. Trimming removed 2 bases from V and 6 bases from J, with 8 bases in between. Germline-derived CDR1 and CDR2 are SGHTA and FQGTGA. The CDR3 region is CASSLASTNEQFF. For the CDR3, the DNA is TGTGCCAGCAGCTTAGCCTCTACCAATGAGCAGTTCTTC.

The chain uses TRBV15 and TRBJ2-3; D is unclear. V lost 0 bases and J lost 9, with 7 bases in between. The CDR3 is 12 residues long. The germline CDR1 and CDR2 sequences are LNHNV and YYDKDF (reference sequence). The CDR3 sequence: CATSRDGGTQYF. The CDR3 DNA is TGTGCCACCAGCAGAGACGGTGGAACGCAGTATTTT.

Here the CDR3 reads CAGGGGGGNEKLFF. The CDR3 region has the DNA TGTGCCGGCGGAGGCGGGGGAGGTAATGAAAAACTGTTTTTT. J is TRBJ1-4 and V is TRBV30, with D maybe TRBD1 (5 bases). The CDR3 loop spans 14 amino acids. The V and J ends lost 8 bases and 4 bases respectively, with 17 bases between them. Germline CDR1 and CDR2: GTSNPN and SVGIG (reference sequence).

CDR3 protein: CASSGLNQQGNYGYTF. The CDR3 nucleotides are TGTGCCAGCAGCGGACTAAACCAACAGGGAAACTATGGCTACACCTTC. The genes are TRBV9 and TRBJ1-2; a possible D gene is TRBD1 (6 bases). Germline V CDR1 and CDR2: SGDLS, YYNGEE. V was cut by 3 bases and J by 2 bases, with 17 bases left in between. The CDR3 contains 16 residues.

The chain employs TRBV29-1 and TRBJ1-2, with 8 bases fitting TRBD1. Germline V gives CDR1 SQVTM, CDR2 ANQGSEA. V was clipped by 6 bases and J by 1 base; unmatched bases: 13. The CDR3 totals 16 residues. CDR3 residues: CSVKGVQGVLNYGYTF. CDR3 nucleotide sequence: TGCAGCGTCAAAGGCGTACAGGGGGTTCTTAACTATGGCTACACCTTC. Filled out from reference TRBV29-1 and TRBJ1-2, the complete variable domain reads SAVISQKPSRDICQRGTSLTIQCQVDSQVTMMFWYRQQPGQSLTLIATANQGSEATYESGFVIDKFPISRPNLTFSTLTVSNMSPEDSSIYLCSVKGVQGVLNYGYTFGSGTRLTVV.

The CDR3 is CAWSVEQFYEQYF. The CDR3 DNA is TGTGCCTGGAGTGTAGAGCAGTTCTACGAGCAGTACTTC. This chain joins TRBV30 and TRBJ2-7; D is unresolved. Germline V gene data show CDR1 as GTSNPN and CDR2 as SVGIG (reference sequence). V was shortened by 0 bases and J by 3 bases, with 9 bases between the two germline ends. CDR3 length: 13 residues.

The chain combines TRBV7-2 with TRBJ2-5, with TRBD2 matching over 8 bases. V trimming: 1 base; J trimming: 4 bases; junction bases outside the gene matches: 8. CDR3 length: 16 amino acids. CDR1 SGHTA and CDR2 FQGNSA come from the germline V gene. The CDR3 loop reads CASSLVSGGSGETQYF. The CDR3 region has the DNA TGTGCCAGCAGCTTAGTTTCGGGAGGGTCGGGAGAGACCCAGTACTTC.

This clone occurred a few times. This rearrangement joins TRBV5-4 to TRBJ1-1; D is uncertain. Germline values: CDR1 SGHNT, CDR2 YYREEE (reference sequence). Between the trimmed V and J ends, which lost 2 bases and 0 bases, there was a span of 5 bases. The CDR3 extends over 13 amino acids. DNA for the CDR3: TGTGCCAGCAGCTTTACATTGAACACTGAAGCTTTCTTT. Translated, it gives CASSFTLNTEAFF.

The chain joins TRBV30 to TRBJ1-4, with TRBD1 matching 7 bases. The CDR3 runs 15 residues. The germline CDR1 and CDR2 sequences are GTSNPN and SVGIG (reference sequence). Unmatched junction bases numbered 8, after V lost 3 bases and J lost 4 bases. Written as DNA, the CDR3 is TGTGCCTGGAGAGGGGGGACAGCCTTTAATGAAAAACTGTTTTTT. It codes for CAWRGGTAFNEKLFF.

This clone was detected once. This chain links TRBV6-5 with TRBJ1-5; TRBD1 agrees at 8 bases. CDR1 MNHEY and CDR2 SVGAGI come from the germline V gene. The CDR3 spans 15 residues. The ends lost 5 bases at V and 0 bases at J; junction bases unmatched: 3. CDR3 DNA sequence: TGTGCCAGCAGTCGGACAGGGTCTAGCAATCAGCCCCAGCATTTT. Amino acid sequence: CASSRTGSSNQPQHF.

The chain is built from TRBV5-3 and TRBJ2-7; no clear D. TRBV5-3 belongs to the ORF category, with a function that is uncertain. V gave up 0 bases and J gave up 6 bases, with 7 bases separating them. The CDR3 covers 12 residues. This chain's CDR3 is CARSLVSREQYF. Here the CDR3 DNA reads TGTGCCAGAAGCTTGGTTTCTCGCGAGCAGTACTTC.

A note on this clone: At one end, the junction sequence differs from germline, possibly due to a read error. The genes are TRBV5-1 and TRBJ1-2; 9 bases align to TRBD1. Germline V lookup: CDR1 SGHRS, CDR2 YFSETQ. The CDR3 has 14 residues. CDR3 nucleotide sequence: TGCGCCAGCAGCCCCGGGACAGGGTCCGATGGCTACATCTTC. Protein: CASSPGTGSDGYIF.

This clone appeared a few times. This sequence joins TRBV4-3 and TRBJ1-1, with D tentatively TRBD1 (6 bases). The V gene lost 3 bases and the J gene lost 6 bases, with 11 bases spanning the gap. In germline, CDR1 is LGHNA, CDR2 YSLEER. The CDR3 sequence is 13 residues long. In DNA form, the CDR3 reads TGCGCCAGCAGCCAGGTTCCAGGGGCTGAAGCTTTCTTT. This sequence encodes CASSQVPGAEAFF.

This clone appeared once. The CDR3 loop reads CAWGGTGAPGDTQYF. CDR3 DNA sequence: TGTGCCTGGGGCGGGACAGGGGCCCCTGGCGATACGCAGTATTTT. The chain is built from TRBV30 and TRBJ2-3; 10 bases are a match to TRBD1. The CDR3 has 15 residues. Trimming at V came to 5 bases and at J to 6 bases, leaving 11 bases not matched to a gene. The V gene's germline CDR1 is GTSNPN and CDR2 SVGIG (reference sequence).

V gene TRBV2 combines with J gene TRBJ2-5; 15 bases fit TRBD2. The germline V gene has CDR1 SNHLY and CDR2 FYNNEI. V trimming: 6 bases; J trimming: 2 bases; junction bases outside the gene matches: 7. The CDR3 consists of 17 residues. In DNA form, the CDR3 reads TGTGCCAGCAGACCGGGACTAGCGGGAGGCCGACAAGAGACCCAGTACTTC. Amino acid sequence: CASRPGLAGGRQETQYF.

This sequence joins TRBV27 and TRBJ2-2; TRBD2 is a possible D gene (5 bases). Germline lookup yields CDR1 MNHEY and CDR2 SMNVEV (reference sequence). The ends were cut back, 9 bases at V and 4 bases at J, with 9 bases in the middle. There are 12 residues in the CDR3. The CDR3 region is CASREGTGELFF. In DNA form, the CDR3 reads TGTGCCAGTCGTGAGGGCACCGGGGAGCTGTTTTTT.

This clone appeared a few times. The V gene is TRBV30, the J gene TRBJ2-1; the match to TRBD2 covers 8 bases. Germline CDR1 is GTSNPN and CDR2 is SVGIG (reference sequence). The V and J ends lost 6 bases and 10 bases, in that order; junction bases with no gene match: 17. The length of the CDR3 is 15 residues. The CDR3 protein is CACSIYGTRGREQFF. The DNA of the CDR3 is TGTGCCTGTTCTATATACGGGACTAGGGGCCGGGAGCAGTTCTTC. The full variable domain, completed using reference TRBV30 and TRBJ2-1, is SQTIHQWPATLVQPVGSPLSLECTVEGTSNPNLYWYRQAAGRGLQLLFYSVGIGQISSEVPQNLSASRPQDRQFILSSKKLLLSDSGFYLCACSIYGTRGREQFFGPGTRLTVL.

The chain couples TRBV6-1 to TRBJ2-7, with 10 positions matching TRBD2. CDR3 size: 15 residues. The V gene end was trimmed by 11 bases and the J gene end by 2 bases; junction bases not matched to a gene: 12. CDR1 and CDR2 (germline): MNHNS, SASEGT. In DNA form, the CDR3 reads TGTGCCTCCAATAAGGGGACTAGCGTTCCCTACGAGCAGTACTTC. Amino acid sequence: CASNKGTSVPYEQYF.